This T cell receptor (beta chain) stems from a study of OX40 agonist ivuxolimab in advanced cancers. Study summary: Partial responses were achieved by three patients, one with hepatocellular carcinoma and two with cutaneous melanoma. Study-wide results and caveats: The CD4+ and CD8+ T cells in the blood had expanded clonally by week 6 at 0.1 to 3.0 mg/kg. Expanded clones were, on average, more numerous in CD8+ T cells than in CD4+.

Per the germline V gene, CDR1 is SNHLY and CDR2 is FYNNEI. This CDR3 contains 15 residues. The junction had 6 bases not matched to a gene; V was cut back by 7 bases and J by 5 bases. The protocol was immunoSEQ multiplex PCR, while the TCRdb copy is restricted to in-frame clones and leaves out a portion. The sample yields roughly 97,000 clones, approximately 90% seen once. Of note for this clone: Its matching antigen is unknown.

Baseline was the first blood sampling point, followed by cycle 4 day 1 and cycle 7 day 1. This clonotype was sampled from an adult with an advanced solid tumor such as melanoma, head and neck, liver or kidney cancer. Sequenced here: CD4+ or CD8+ T cells sorted from blood, sampled in a trial of the OX40 agonist ivuxolimab. The chain joins TRBV2 to TRBJ2-5; TRBD2 matches 14 bases. The CDR3 protein is CASTGTSGGRETQYF. CDR3 bases: TGTGCCAGCACCGGGACTAGCGGGGGAAGGGAGACCCAGTACTTC.